The present T cell receptor (beta chain) was sequenced within a study of Graves' ophthalmopathy and Graves' hyperthyroidism. V shed 1 base, J shed 10 bases, and the junction held 9 bases outside the gene matches. Germline V gives CDR1 SGHTA, CDR2 FQGNSA. The CDR3 sequence is 14 residues long. RNA transcripts provided the template for amplifying TCR beta CDR3 regions. Scientists carried out first-round RT-PCR using HTBI primers and then a second-round multiplex PCR. TCRdb re-derived calls from the multiplex PCR reads in MiXCR, one entry per CDR3 protein. The table shows over 650,000 distinct CDR3 sequences, with over 40% occurring only once.

The source material was peripheral blood. This TCR derives from an adult man with Graves' ophthalmopathy. This chain joins TRBV7-2 and TRBJ2-5, with 7 bases fitting TRBD1. The CDR3 spells CASSLGDRAGGQYF. Here the CDR3 DNA reads TGTGCCAGCAGCTTAGGCGACAGGGCTGGGGGCCAGTACTTC.